Following are 32 T cell receptor beta chains from one sample sequenced in a study of shared clonotypes between healthy human individuals. Clones were sequenced by immunoSEQ multiplex PCR, and TCRdb holds only the in-frame ones, with some missing. The table includes millions of clones, approximately 94% detected once. The naive CD8 population came from CD45RO-negative cells selected for CCR7, without terminally differentiated effector memory CD45RA+ cells. Sequences were obtained from naive CD8+ T cells sorted from blood. The origin of the receptors is a young man in good health.

The chain is built from TRBV4-1 and TRBJ1-3; D ambiguous. V dropped 0 bases and J dropped 0 bases, with 12 bases sitting between them. CDR3 length equals 17 residues. Germline CDR1 and CDR2: MGHRA and YSYEKL. The CDR3, as DNA: TGCGCCAGCAGCCAAGATCCAGGCGCCTTCTCTGGAAACACCATATATTTT. Amino acids: CASSQDPGAFSGNTIYF.

The chain is built from TRBV7-9 and TRBJ2-2; 11 bases align to TRBD2. The trim removed 5 bases at V and 0 bases at J, leaving 5 bases unmatched. This CDR3 has 17 residues. The germline V gene has CDR1 SEHNR and CDR2 FQNEAQ (reference sequence). CDR3 nucleotides: TGTGCCAGCAGCAATAGCGGGGGGGACCCGAACACCGGGGAGCTGTTTTTT. Its translation: CASSNSGGDPNTGELFF.

The CDR3 protein is CASSLGGSPETQYF. Here the CDR3 DNA reads TGTGCCAGCAGCTTAGGGGGTAGCCCGGAGACCCAGTACTTC. This chain joins TRBV7-8 and TRBJ2-5; D ambiguous. Trimming removed 1 base at V and 5 bases at J, with 11 bases between. The CDR3 consists of 14 residues. CDR1 and CDR2 (germline): SGHVS, FQNEAQ.

The chain employs TRBV30 and TRBJ2-7; TRBD2 aligns across 12 bases. The length of the CDR3 is 17 residues. The germline V gene has CDR1 GTSNPN and CDR2 SVGIG (reference sequence). V shed 3 bases, J shed 0 bases, and the junction held 9 bases outside the gene matches. CDR3 loop: CAWSGTSGSYYSYEQYF. The CDR3, as DNA: TGTGCCTGGAGCGGGACTAGCGGGTCTTACTACTCCTACGAGCAGTACTTC.

This chain joins TRBV15 and TRBJ2-7, with 8 bases aligning to TRBD2. Germline V gene data show CDR1 as LNHNV and CDR2 as YYDKDF (reference sequence). The CDR3 extends over 15 amino acids. V gave up 4 bases and J gave up 0 bases; unmatched junction bases: 5. The CDR3 region has the DNA TGTGCCACCAGCACCCTTAGCGGGGTCTCCTACGAGCAGTACTTC. Protein product: CATSTLSGVSYEQYF.

This clone was counted between two and nine times. This chain links TRBV6-5 with TRBJ1-6; D gene ambiguous. CDR1 is MNHEY and CDR2 is SVGAGI in the germline V gene. CDR3 length: 13 residues. The germline V and J ends were trimmed by 6 bases and 0 bases, with 3 bases remaining between them. Here the CDR3 DNA reads TGTGCCAGCAGCAGCTCCTATAATTCACCCCTCCACTTT. It codes for CASSSSYNSPLHF.

This rearrangement joins TRBV30 to TRBJ2-1, with D unresolved. Per germline, CDR1 GTSNPN and CDR2 SVGIG (reference sequence). The CDR3 extends over 14 amino acids. Trimming pared 5 bases from V and 0 bases from J, leaving 11 bases between. This CDR3 is CAWGAGYSYNEQFF. In DNA, the CDR3 is TGTGCCTGGGGAGCTGGATACTCCTACAATGAGCAGTTCTTC.

The V gene is TRBV27, the J gene TRBJ2-7; 8 bases align to TRBD1. V lost 5 bases, J lost 3 bases, and 9 bases stayed unmatched. Germline V lookup: CDR1 MNHEY, CDR2 SMNVEV (reference sequence). This CDR3 spans 15 amino acids. DNA for the CDR3: TGTGCCAGCAGTCCAGCCGGGACAGGACTCTACGAGCAGTACTTC. Protein: CASSPAGTGLYEQYF.

The chain recombines TRBV7-2 with TRBJ2-7, with TRBD2 matching 11 bases. CDR3 length equals 16 residues. CDR1 is SGHTA, CDR2 FQGNSA, per germline. Losses at the gene ends were 3 bases for V and 7 bases for J; bases not matched to a gene: 11. The CDR3 sequence is CASSFHELAGASEQYF. In DNA, the CDR3 is TGTGCCAGCAGCTTCCACGAACTAGCGGGAGCCTCGGAGCAGTACTTC.

This rearrangement joins TRBV7-9 to TRBJ2-3, with 7 bases aligning to TRBD1. The J segment lost 1 base and the V segment lost 7 bases, leaving 5 bases of the junction unmatched. This CDR3 has 14 residues. CDR1 is SEHNR, CDR2 FQNEAQ, per germline (reference sequence). CDR3 in amino acids: CASTQGTGTDTQYF. The CDR3, as DNA: TGTGCCAGCACCCAAGGGACAGGCACAGATACGCAGTATTTT. The whole variable domain, remainder taken from reference TRBV7-9 and TRBJ2-3, is DTGVSQNPRHKITKRGQNVTFRCDPISEHNRLYWYRQTLGQGPEFLTYFQNEAQLEKSRLLSDRFSAERPKGSFSTLEIQRTEQGDSAMYLCASTQGTGTDTQYFGPGTRLTVL.

V usage is TRBV19 and J usage is TRBJ2-2; 7 bases align to TRBD2. CDR1 LNHDA and CDR2 SQIVND come from the germline V gene (reference sequence). The CDR3 is made up of 17 amino acids. V shed 2 bases and J 6 bases; nucleotides not matched to a gene: 12. CDR3 region: CASSIREIRAGAGELFF. CDR3 DNA sequence: TGTGCCAGTAGTATAAGGGAAATCAGGGCGGGAGCCGGGGAGCTGTTTTTT. Complete variable domain (other parts from reference TRBV19 and TRBJ2-2): DGGITQSPKYLFRKEGQNVTLSCEQNLNHDAMYWYRQDPGQGLRLIYYSQIVNDFQKGDIAEGYSVSREKKESFPLTVTSAQKNPTAFYLCASSIREIRAGAGELFFGEGSRLTVL.

V gene TRBV6-5 combines with J gene TRBJ1-1; D uncertain. There are 14 residues in the CDR3. V dropped 5 bases and J dropped 1 base, with 11 bases sitting between them. Germline-derived CDR1 and CDR2 are MNHEY and SVGAGI. CDR3 in DNA: TGTGCCAGCAGTACCTGGACTGCGAACACTGAAGCTTTCTTT. Protein product: CASSTWTANTEAFF.

The chain joins TRBV5-1 to TRBJ1-1, with D possibly being TRBD1 (6 bases). Germline-derived CDR1 and CDR2 are SGHRS and YFSETQ. The CDR3 is 14 residues long. The V and J ends lost 3 bases and 0 bases respectively, with 9 bases between them. Here the CDR3 reads CASSYAGVNTEAFF. As DNA, the CDR3 is TGCGCCAGCAGCTACGCAGGGGTGAACACTGAAGCTTTCTTT.

V is TRBV7-9 and J is TRBJ2-2; the D is unclear. The V and J ends lost 5 bases and 0 bases respectively, with 13 bases between them. The germline V gene has CDR1 SEHNR and CDR2 FQNEAQ (reference sequence). The CDR3 covers 16 residues. CDR3 residues: CASSMLGYSNTGELFF. The CDR3 bases are TGTGCCAGCAGCATGCTCGGGTACTCGAACACCGGGGAGCTGTTTTTT.

The chain combines TRBV7-2 with TRBJ2-1, with D perhaps matching TRBD2 (5 bases). In germline, CDR1 is SGHTA, CDR2 FQGNSA. There are 14 residues in the CDR3. V dropped 4 bases and J dropped 3 bases, with 10 bases sitting between them. CDR3 coding DNA: TGTGCCAGCAGCTCCCTAGGAGGCTACAATGAGCAGTTCTTC. This encodes CASSSLGGYNEQFF.

The J gene is TRBJ1-2, the V gene TRBV6-5; TRBD1 is a possible D gene (5 bases). Germline V lookup: CDR1 MNHEY, CDR2 SVGAGI. The ends were cut back, 5 bases at V and 6 bases at J, with 10 bases in the middle. There are 12 residues in the CDR3. The CDR3 region has the DNA TGTGCCAGCAGTCCAGGACAAGATGGCTACACCTTC. Its protein is CASSPGQDGYTF.

This chain joins TRBV27 and TRBJ2-2; tentative D call: TRBD2 (5 bases). CDR1 is MNHEY and CDR2 is SMNVEV in the germline V gene (reference sequence). V lost 6 bases to trimming and J lost 8 bases, with 13 bases between them. This CDR3 contains 13 residues. The CDR3 sequence is CASRPSGFGELFF. The CDR3 nucleotides read TGTGCCAGCAGACCAAGCGGATTTGGGGAGCTGTTTTTT.

The rearrangement links TRBV11-2 to TRBJ1-6, with D hard to call. The CDR3 length is 17 residues. V lost 1 base to trimming and J lost 6 bases, with 16 bases between them. Germline CDR1 reads SGHAT; CDR2 reads FQNNGV. CDR3 sequence reads: CASSLVWGGGGNSPLHF. CDR3 bases: TGTGCCAGCAGCTTAGTATGGGGTGGAGGAGGTAATTCACCCCTCCACTTT.

This chain joins TRBV5-1 and TRBJ2-5; tentative D call: TRBD2 (5 bases). Trimming shortened V by 4 bases and J by 2 bases, and 12 bases separated the two germline ends. Germline V CDR1 and CDR2: SGHRS, YFSETQ. The CDR3 totals 14 residues. CDR3: CASSGGLEQETQYF. In nucleotides, the CDR3 is TGCGCCAGCAGCGGAGGACTTGAACAAGAGACCCAGTACTTC.

This clone was seen only once. The J gene is TRBJ2-7, the V gene TRBV18; 14 nucleotides match TRBD2. Trimming took 3 bases from V and 6 from J; bases not matched to a gene: 4. The CDR3 loop spans 15 amino acids. Germline CDR1 and CDR2: KGHSH and LQKENI. The DNA of the CDR3 is TGTGCCAGCTCACCGGGACTAGCGGGAGTTGGCGAGCAGTACTTC. Encoded protein: CASSPGLAGVGEQYF.

The V call is TRBV10-1, the J call TRBJ2-3, with TRBD2 matching over 10 bases. The CDR3 covers 15 residues. V trimming: 2 bases; J trimming: 5 bases; junction bases outside the gene matches: 4. Per the germline V gene, CDR1 is WNHNN and CDR2 is SYGVQD (reference sequence). The CDR3 sequence: CASSELAGERDTQYF. The CDR3 nucleotides read TGCGCCAGCAGTGAGCTAGCGGGAGAACGAGATACGCAGTATTTT.

The gene calls are TRBV7-6 and TRBJ2-2; D is undetermined. Germline V CDR1 and CDR2: SGHVS, FNYEAQ. V was cut by 1 base and J by 6 bases, with 9 bases left in between. The CDR3 has 14 amino acids. DNA for the CDR3: TGTGCCAGCAGCTTAGTAAGGAGTTCCGGGGAGCTGTTTTTT. This encodes CASSLVRSSGELFF.

The genes are TRBV18 and TRBJ2-1; D gene unclear. Germline CDR1 reads KGHSH; CDR2 reads LQKENI. The CDR3 totals 12 residues. V gave up 2 bases and J gave up 10 bases, with 9 bases separating them. CDR3 sequence reads: CASSPFSTEQFF. Written as DNA, the CDR3 is TGTGCCAGCTCACCATTCTCGACAGAGCAGTTCTTC.

V and J are TRBV23-1 and TRBJ1-5, with D hard to call. TRBV23-1 counts as an open reading frame of uncertain function. The V end lost 1 base, the J end lost 0 bases, and 10 bases lay between the germline ends. CDR3 length: 16 amino acids. Here the CDR3 reads CASSQFRFDSNQPQHF. The DNA for the CDR3 is TGCGCCAGCAGTCAATTCAGATTCGATAGCAATCAGCCCCAGCATTTT.

J is TRBJ1-4 and V is TRBV2; D is undetermined. V lost 1 base and J lost 0, with 6 bases in between. The CDR3 is 15 residues long. Per germline, CDR1 SNHLY and CDR2 FYNNEI. This chain's CDR3 is CASSEGVATNEKLFF. Here the CDR3 DNA reads TGTGCCAGCAGTGAAGGTGTTGCAACTAATGAAAAACTGTTTTTT.

CDR3 protein: CASISGVVPDTQYF. DNA of the CDR3: TGTGCCAGCATTAGTGGGGTAGTGCCAGATACGCAGTATTTT. The V gene is TRBV2, the J gene TRBJ2-3; D remains ambiguous. Trimming stripped 7 bases from V and 4 bases from J, with 15 bases between. Per germline, CDR1 SNHLY and CDR2 FYNNEI. There are 14 residues in the CDR3.

The chain uses TRBV5-6 and TRBJ2-3; D possibly matches TRBD1 or TRBD2 (5 bases each). CDR3 size: 15 residues. Germline V gene lookup returns CDR1 SGHDT and CDR2 YYEEEE. V gave up 2 bases and J gave up 0 bases, with 10 bases separating them. The CDR3 sequence: CASSFGAASTDTQYF. In nucleotides, the CDR3 is TGTGCCAGCAGCTTCGGGGCCGCTAGCACAGATACGCAGTATTTT.

The gene calls are TRBV28 and TRBJ1-2, with 9 bases that match TRBD1. Germline trimming cut 4 bases from V and 3 bases from J; bases unmatched to any gene: 3. From germline, CDR1 is MDHEN and CDR2 SYDVKM. The CDR3 is made up of 14 amino acids. CDR3 DNA: TGTGCCAGCAGTTCCACAGGGGGCTACTATGGCTACACCTTC. Residues: CASSSTGGYYGYTF.

The V gene is TRBV10-2, the J gene TRBJ2-5; no definite D call. V shed 3 bases and J shed 10 bases, with 15 bases lying between them. The CDR3 runs to 13 residues. Germline V gene lookup returns CDR1 WSHSY and CDR2 SAAADI. The CDR3 DNA reads as TGCGCCAGCAGTGAAGTAGCCCCACTTTACCAGTACTTC. Protein sequence: CASSEVAPLYQYF.

The CDR3 here is CSVGALGEQFF. The CDR3 region has the DNA TGCAGCGTTGGCGCTCTCGGTGAGCAGTTCTTC. V and J are TRBV29-1 and TRBJ2-1; no reliable D call. Trimming stripped 4 bases from V and 9 bases from J, with 10 bases between. Per germline, CDR1 SQVTM and CDR2 ANQGSEA. The CDR3 extends over 11 amino acids.

Concerning this clone: Other DNA sequences in the sample encode the same CDR3. This rearrangement joins TRBV7-9 to TRBJ2-3; D remains ambiguous. The V gene's germline CDR1 is SEHNR and CDR2 FQNEAQ (reference sequence). V was clipped by 1 base and J by 5 bases, with 4 bases between them. The CDR3 is 12 amino acids. As DNA, the CDR3 is TGTGCCAGCAGCTTAGATGGAGATACGCAGTATTTT. Amino acids: CASSLDGDTQYF.

With respect to this clone: Other DNA sequences within the sample encode an identical CDR3. The chain has TRBV30 and TRBJ1-1; D ambiguous. Trimming pared 3 bases from V and 1 base from J, leaving 9 bases between. This CDR3 contains 13 residues. Germline V gene sequence: CDR1 GTSNPN, CDR2 SVGIG (reference sequence). The CDR3 DNA follows: TGTGCCTGGAGCGTACTTTCGAACACTGAAGCTTTCTTT. Its protein is CAWSVLSNTEAFF.